This TCR beta chain derives from a study of T cell responses to AZD1222 COVID-19 vaccine. Study-wide results and caveats: The breadth and depth of Spike-specific TCRs increased once two AZD1222 doses had been given. The CD4 TCRs associated with vaccination extended across spike and predominated at 160-218 and 743-854. Donors were chiefly white British, with a greater number of females, and clonal diversity was perhaps underestimated.

Here immunoSEQ multiplex PCR was the method, and the copy in TCRdb shows in-frame clones only, minus some. The repertoire holds approximately 120,000 clones, with less than 95% as singletons. The CDR3 contains 16 residues. Trimming at V came to 4 bases and at J to 3 bases, leaving 9 bases not matched to a gene. Germline-derived CDR1 and CDR2 are SGHDT and YYEEEE. Points on this clone: No antigen is known for it.

This chain links TRBV5-6 with TRBJ1-2; TRBD1 matches at 10 bases. The TCR sequence derives from an adult in good health. The sequencing here drew on peripheral blood, taken on day 0 of MenACWY control vaccination. This chain's CDR3 is CASSPTPTGGDYGYTF. The CDR3 DNA reads TGTGCCAGCAGCCCTACGCCGACAGGGGGCGACTATGGCTACACCTTC.